Sequencing of this T cell receptor beta chain was carried out in a study of response to subunit inactivated influenza vaccine. From the RT-PCR reads, TCRdb called clonotypes with MiXCR, one entry per CDR3 protein. This sample has about 480,000 distinct CDR3 sequences, with 10% to 15% found just once. Per the germline V gene, CDR1 is MDHEN and CDR2 is SYDVKM. The CDR3 contains 14 residues. Between the trimmed V and J ends, which lost 2 bases and 8 bases, there was a span of 13 bases. Regarding this clonotype: The antigen is unknown.

Study conclusions and caveats: Authors proposed each seasonal influenza vaccination draws in few new T cells.

The source material was PBMCs from blood, sampled 45 days after vaccination. This chain connects TRBV28 to TRBJ2-1; D not certain. The sequence was obtained from a man aged 45-60 years who received an inactivated influenza vaccine. CDR3 residues: CASSLRLERHEQFF. The CDR3 DNA reads TGTGCCAGCAGTTTACGGCTAGAACGGCATGAGCAGTTCTTC.